The sequence of this T cell receptor beta chain was determined in a study of cytomegalovirus exposure and HLA in healthy donors. The primer mix had 60 Vbeta and 13 Jbeta primers. Profiled with immunoSEQ multiplex PCR; TCRdb holds only in-frame clones, not every one. The sample contains about 180,000 clones, 77% of which appear only once. V lost 4 bases and J 0 bases, leaving 10 bases between the germline ends. This CDR3 has 15 amino acids. Per germline, CDR1 KGHSY and CDR2 FQNENV. Sequencing input: PBMCs. The sequence derives from a man younger than 35 in good health and CMV-seronegative. The chain couples TRBV16 to TRBJ1-3; D remains ambiguous. In DNA, the CDR3 is TGTGCCAGCAGCCCATTTGACTCCTCTGGAAACACCATATATTTT. Protein product: CASSPFDSSGNTIYF.